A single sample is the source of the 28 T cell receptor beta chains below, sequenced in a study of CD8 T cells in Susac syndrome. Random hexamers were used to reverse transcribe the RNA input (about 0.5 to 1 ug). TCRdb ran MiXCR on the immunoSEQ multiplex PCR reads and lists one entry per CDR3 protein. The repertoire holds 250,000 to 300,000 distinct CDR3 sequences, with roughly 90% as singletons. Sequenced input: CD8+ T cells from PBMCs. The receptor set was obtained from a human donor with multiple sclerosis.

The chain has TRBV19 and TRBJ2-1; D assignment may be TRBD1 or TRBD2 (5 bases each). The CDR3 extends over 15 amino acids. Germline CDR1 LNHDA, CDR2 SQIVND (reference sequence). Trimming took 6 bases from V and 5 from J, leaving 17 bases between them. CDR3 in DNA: TGTGCCAGTAGCCTAACTCTGGGGGTGGACAATGAGCAGTTCTTC. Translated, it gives CASSLTLGVDNEQFF.

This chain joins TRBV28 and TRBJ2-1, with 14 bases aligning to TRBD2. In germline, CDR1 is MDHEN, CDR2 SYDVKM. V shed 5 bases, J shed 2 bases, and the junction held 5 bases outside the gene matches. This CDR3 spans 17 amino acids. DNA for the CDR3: TGTGCCAGCAGTCCGGGACTAGCGGGAGATACCTACAATGAGCAGTTCTTC. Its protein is CASSPGLAGDTYNEQFF.

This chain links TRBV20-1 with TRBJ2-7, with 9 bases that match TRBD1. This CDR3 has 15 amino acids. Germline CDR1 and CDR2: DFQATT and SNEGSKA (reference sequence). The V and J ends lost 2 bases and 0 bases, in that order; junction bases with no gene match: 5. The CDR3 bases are TGCAGTGCTAGAAGGACAGGGGCGGGCTCCTACGAGCAGTACTTC. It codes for CSARRTGAGSYEQYF.

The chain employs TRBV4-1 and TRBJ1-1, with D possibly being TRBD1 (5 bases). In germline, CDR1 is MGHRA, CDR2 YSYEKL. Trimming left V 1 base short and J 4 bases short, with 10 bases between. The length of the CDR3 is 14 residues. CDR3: CASSQVWGATEAFF. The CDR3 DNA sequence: TGCGCCAGCAGCCAAGTTTGGGGCGCCACTGAAGCTTTCTTT.

The CDR3 bases are TGTGCCAGCGTCGGGTTTAGTAACACTGAAGCTTTCTTT. This gives the protein CASVGFSNTEAFF. The chain couples TRBV12-3 or TRBV12-4 to TRBJ1-1, with D unclear. CDR3 size: 13 residues. The germline V and J ends were trimmed by 8 bases and 2 bases, with 12 bases remaining between them.

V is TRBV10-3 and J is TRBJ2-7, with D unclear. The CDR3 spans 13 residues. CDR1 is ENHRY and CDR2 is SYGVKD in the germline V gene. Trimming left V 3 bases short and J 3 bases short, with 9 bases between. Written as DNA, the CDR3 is TGTGCCATCAGTGATTTTAATAACTACGAGCAGTACTTC. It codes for CAISDFNNYEQYF.

The CDR3 spells CASSLRRAADTQYF. The CDR3 DNA reads as TGCGCCAGCAGCTTGCGGAGGGCGGCAGATACGCAGTATTTT. J is TRBJ2-3 and V is TRBV5-1; perhaps TRBD2 as D (6 bases). The CDR3 contains 14 residues. The V end was cut by 1 base, the J end by 4 bases, with 10 bases between. Germline V CDR1 and CDR2: SGHRS, YFSETQ.

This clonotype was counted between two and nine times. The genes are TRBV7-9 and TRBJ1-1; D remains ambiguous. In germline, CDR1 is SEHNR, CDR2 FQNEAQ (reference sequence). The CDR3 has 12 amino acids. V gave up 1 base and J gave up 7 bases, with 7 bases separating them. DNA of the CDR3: TGTGCCAGCAGCTTAGTTGTGGATGAAGCTTTCTTT. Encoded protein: CASSLVVDEAFF.

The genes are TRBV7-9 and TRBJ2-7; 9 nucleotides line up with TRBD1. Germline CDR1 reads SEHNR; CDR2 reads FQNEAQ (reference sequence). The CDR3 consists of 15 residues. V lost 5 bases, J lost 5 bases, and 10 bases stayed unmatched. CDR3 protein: CASSPQDRGADEQYF. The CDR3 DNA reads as TGTGCCAGCAGCCCGCAGGACAGGGGTGCGGACGAGCAGTACTTC.

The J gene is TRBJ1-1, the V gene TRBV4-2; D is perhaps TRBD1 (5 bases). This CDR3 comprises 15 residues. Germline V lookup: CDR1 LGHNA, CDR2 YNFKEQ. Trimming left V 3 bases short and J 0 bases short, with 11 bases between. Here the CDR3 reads CASSHPGQLNTEAFF. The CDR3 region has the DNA TGTGCCAGCAGCCACCCGGGGCAGTTGAACACTGAAGCTTTCTTT.

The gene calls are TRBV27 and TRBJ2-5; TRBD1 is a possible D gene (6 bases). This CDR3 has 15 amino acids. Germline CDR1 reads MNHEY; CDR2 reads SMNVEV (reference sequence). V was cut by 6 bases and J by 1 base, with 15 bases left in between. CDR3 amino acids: CASSPVTGLQETQYF. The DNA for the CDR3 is TGTGCCAGCAGCCCCGTGACAGGACTCCAAGAGACCCAGTACTTC.

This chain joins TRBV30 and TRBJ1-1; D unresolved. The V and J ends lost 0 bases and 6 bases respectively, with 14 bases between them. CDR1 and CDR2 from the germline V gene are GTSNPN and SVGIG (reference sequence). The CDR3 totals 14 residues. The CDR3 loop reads CAWSVTDLAPEAFF. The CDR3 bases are TGTGCCTGGAGTGTAACCGACCTAGCGCCTGAAGCTTTCTTT.

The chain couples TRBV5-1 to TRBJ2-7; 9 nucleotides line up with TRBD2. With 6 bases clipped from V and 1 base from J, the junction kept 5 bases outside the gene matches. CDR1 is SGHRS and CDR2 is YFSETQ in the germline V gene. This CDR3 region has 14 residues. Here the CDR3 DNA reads TGCGCCAGCACGGCGGCGGGGGGGTCCTACGAGCAGTACTTC. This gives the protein CASTAAGGSYEQYF.

DNA of the CDR3: TGCGCCAGCAGCCAAGATTTCACCAATCAGCCCCAGCATTTT. Its translation is CASSQDFTNQPQHF. The chain employs TRBV4-3 and TRBJ1-5, with D unresolved. The germline V gene has CDR1 LGHNA and CDR2 YSLEER. V was cut by 0 bases and J by 3 bases, with 6 bases left in between. The CDR3 loop spans 14 amino acids.

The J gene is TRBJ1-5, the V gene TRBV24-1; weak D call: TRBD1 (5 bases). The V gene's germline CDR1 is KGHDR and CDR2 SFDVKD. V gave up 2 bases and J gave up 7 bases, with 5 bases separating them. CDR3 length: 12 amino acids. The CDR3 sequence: CATSDSGQPQHF. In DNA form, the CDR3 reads TGTGCCACCAGTGATTCAGGGCAGCCCCAGCATTTT.

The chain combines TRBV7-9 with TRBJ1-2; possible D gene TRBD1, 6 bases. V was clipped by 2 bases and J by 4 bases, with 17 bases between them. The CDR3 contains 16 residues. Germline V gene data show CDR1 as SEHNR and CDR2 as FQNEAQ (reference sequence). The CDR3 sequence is CASSLRSVGQIYGYTF. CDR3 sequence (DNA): TGTGCCAGCAGCTTACGATCAGTCGGACAGATCTATGGCTACACCTTC.

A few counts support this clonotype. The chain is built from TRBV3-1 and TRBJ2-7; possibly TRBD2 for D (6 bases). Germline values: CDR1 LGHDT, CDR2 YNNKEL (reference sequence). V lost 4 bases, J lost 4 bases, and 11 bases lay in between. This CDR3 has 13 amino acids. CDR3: CASSPPSAYEQYF. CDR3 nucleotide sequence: TGTGCCAGCAGCCCCCCTAGCGCATACGAGCAGTACTTC.

The DNA for the CDR3 is TGTGCCAGCGGAGGACAGGCAGCTGTTGGCTACACCTTC. It codes for CASGGQAAVGYTF. The V gene is TRBV14, the J gene TRBJ1-2; 7 bases map to TRBD1. The CDR3 is 13 amino acids. J lost 7 bases, V lost 8 bases, and 10 bases had no gene match. Germline CDR1 is SGHDN and CDR2 is FVKESK. The complete variable domain, with remaining parts taken from reference TRBV14 and TRBJ1-2, reads EAGVTQFPSHSVIEKGQTVTLRCDPISGHDNLYWYRRVMGKEIKFLLHFVKESKQDESGMPNNRFLAERTGGTYSTLKVQPAELEDSGVYFCASGGQAAVGYTFGSGTRLTVV.

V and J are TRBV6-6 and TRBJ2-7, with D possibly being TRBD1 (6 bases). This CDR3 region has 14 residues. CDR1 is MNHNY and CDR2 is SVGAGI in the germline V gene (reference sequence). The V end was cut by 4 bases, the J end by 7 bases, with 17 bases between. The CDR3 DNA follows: TGTGCCAGCAGTTTAGAGGGGACATACCCGGAGCAGTACTTC. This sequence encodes CASSLEGTYPEQYF.

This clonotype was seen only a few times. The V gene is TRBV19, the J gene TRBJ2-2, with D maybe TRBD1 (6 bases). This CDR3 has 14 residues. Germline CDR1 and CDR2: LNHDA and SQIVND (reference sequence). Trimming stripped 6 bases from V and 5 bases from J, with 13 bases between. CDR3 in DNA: TGTGCCAGTAGCCCCCCCACAGGGACCGGGGAGCTGTTTTTT. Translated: CASSPPTGTGELFF.

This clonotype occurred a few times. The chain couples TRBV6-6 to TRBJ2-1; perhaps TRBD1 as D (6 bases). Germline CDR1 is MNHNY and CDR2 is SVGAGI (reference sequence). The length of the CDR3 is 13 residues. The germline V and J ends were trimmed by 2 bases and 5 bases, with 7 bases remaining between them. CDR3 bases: TGTGCCAGCAGTTACCGGGACAACAATGAGCAGTTCTTC. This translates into CASSYRDNNEQFF.

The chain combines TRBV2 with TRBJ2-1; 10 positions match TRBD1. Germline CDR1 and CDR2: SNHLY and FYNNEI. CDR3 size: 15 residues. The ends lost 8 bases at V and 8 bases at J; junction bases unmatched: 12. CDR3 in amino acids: CASLSGTGAGDEQFF. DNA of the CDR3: TGTGCCAGCCTTTCCGGGACAGGGGCCGGCGATGAGCAGTTCTTC.

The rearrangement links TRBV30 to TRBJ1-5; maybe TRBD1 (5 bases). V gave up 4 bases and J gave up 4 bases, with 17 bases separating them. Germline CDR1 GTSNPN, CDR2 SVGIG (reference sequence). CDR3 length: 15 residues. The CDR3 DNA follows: TGTGCCTGGACTGAAGGGACCATAGGAAATCAGCCCCAGCATTTT. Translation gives CAWTEGTIGNQPQHF.

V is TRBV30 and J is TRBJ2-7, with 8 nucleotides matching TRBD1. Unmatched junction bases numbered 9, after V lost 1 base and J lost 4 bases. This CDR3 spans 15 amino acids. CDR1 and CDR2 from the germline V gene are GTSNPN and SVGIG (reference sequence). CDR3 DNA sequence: TGTGCCTGGAGTGGAGTGGGGCAGGGGGCATACGAGCAGTACTTC. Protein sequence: CAWSGVGQGAYEQYF. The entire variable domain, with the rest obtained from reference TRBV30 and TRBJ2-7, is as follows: SQTIHQWPATLVQPVGSPLSLECTVEGTSNPNLYWYRQAAGRGLQLLFYSVGIGQISSEVPQNLSASRPQDRQFILSSKKLLLSDSGFYLCAWSGVGQGAYEQYFGPGTRLTVT.

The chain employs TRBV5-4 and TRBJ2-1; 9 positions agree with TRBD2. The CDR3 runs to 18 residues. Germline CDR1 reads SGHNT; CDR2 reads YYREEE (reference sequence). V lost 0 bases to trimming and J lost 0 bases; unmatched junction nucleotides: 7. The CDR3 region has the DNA TGTGCCAGCAGCTTGGGACTAGCGGTCCTGAGCTCCTACAATGAGCAGTTCTTC. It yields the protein CASSLGLAVLSSYNEQFF.

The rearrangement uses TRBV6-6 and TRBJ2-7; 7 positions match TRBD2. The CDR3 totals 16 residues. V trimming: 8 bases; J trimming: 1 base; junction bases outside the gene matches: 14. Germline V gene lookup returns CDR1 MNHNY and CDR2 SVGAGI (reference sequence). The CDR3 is CASSNLGRERSYEQYF. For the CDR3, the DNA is TGTGCCAGCTCGAATCTTGGGAGGGAGAGGTCCTACGAGCAGTACTTC.

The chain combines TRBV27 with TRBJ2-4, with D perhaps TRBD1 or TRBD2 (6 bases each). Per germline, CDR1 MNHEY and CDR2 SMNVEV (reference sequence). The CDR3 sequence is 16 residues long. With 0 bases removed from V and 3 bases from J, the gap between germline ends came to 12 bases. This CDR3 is CASSLSWGALKNIQYF. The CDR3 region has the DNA TGTGCCAGCAGTTTATCCTGGGGGGCCCTCAAAAACATTCAGTACTTC.

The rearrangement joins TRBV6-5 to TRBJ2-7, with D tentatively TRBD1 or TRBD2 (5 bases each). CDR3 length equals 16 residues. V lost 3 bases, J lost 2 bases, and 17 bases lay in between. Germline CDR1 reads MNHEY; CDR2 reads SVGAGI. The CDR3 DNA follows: TGTGCCAGCAGTTATTCTGAATCCGGGGCCACCTACGAGCAGTACTTC. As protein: CASSYSESGATYEQYF.